A selection of T cell receptor beta chains follows, all from one sample in a study of cytomegalovirus exposure and HLA in healthy donors. The table came from immunoSEQ multiplex PCR; TCRdb's copy has only in-frame clones and leaves some out. Of 200,000 to 300,000 clones in the sample, just under 85% were seen once. The specimen was PBMCs. Receptor source: a woman aged 40-49 years in good health and CMV-seropositive. Each CDR3 is given with its conserved first and last residue. The D gene is left open where the match is weak. Some rows mark clone size as missing; the rest say once, few, many or name a class of expanded clone.

CDR3,DNA,V,size,J,D
CASSPTGGGETQYF,TGCGCCAGCAGCCCAACGGGGGGTGGGGAGACCCAGTACTTC,TRBV4-3,NA,TRBJ2-5,TRBD2
CASSLTGLSYGYTF,TGTGCCAGCAGTCTTACAGGGCTCAGCTATGGCTACACCTTC,TRBV5-8,NA,TRBJ1-2,NA
CAWSVAGRRVRDAGYTF,TGTGCCTGGAGTGTAGCGGGAAGACGTGTGAGGGATGCTGGCTACACCTTC,TRBV30,NA,TRBJ1-2,NA
CASSLGPQEPQHF,TGTGCCAGCAGCTTAGGTCCGCAGGAGCCCCAGCATTTT,TRBV13,NA,TRBJ1-5,NA
CASSLGYSTGELFF,TGTGCCAGCAGCTTAGGGTATAGCACCGGGGAGCTGTTTTTT,TRBV7-8,NA,TRBJ2-2,NA
CASSPLQGGNEQYF,TGTGCCAGCAGCCCACTACAGGGGGGGAACGAGCAGTACTTC,TRBV27,once,TRBJ2-7,NA
CASSPRLAVIYEQYF,TGTGCCAGCTCACCGCGACTAGCGGTGATCTACGAGCAGTACTTC,TRBV18,NA,TRBJ2-7,TRBD2
CASSVGQNSGANVLTF,TGTGCCAGCAGCGTGGGACAGAACTCTGGGGCCAACGTCCTGACTTTC,TRBV21-1,NA,TRBJ2-6,NA
CAWGRRTNNEQFF,TGTGCCTGGGGCCGGCGGACAAACAATGAGCAGTTCTTC,TRBV30,NA,TRBJ2-1,NA
CASSEVAGGRSEQYF,TGTGCCAGCAGTGAAGTAGCGGGAGGCCGGAGCGAGCAGTACTTC,TRBV2,NA,TRBJ2-7,TRBD2
CACQGNTEAFF,TGTGCCTGCCAGGGGAACACTGAAGCTTTCTTT,TRBV30,NA,TRBJ1-1,NA
CASSRDRVGEYEKLFF,TGTGCCAGCTCACGGGACAGGGTCGGCGAATATGAAAAACTGTTTTTT,TRBV18,NA,TRBJ1-4,TRBD1
CASSPGQATLNYGYTF,TGTGCCAGCTCACCGGGACAGGCGACGCTGAACTATGGCTACACCTTC,TRBV18,NA,TRBJ1-2,TRBD1
CASSNGLAGAGTGELFF,TGTGCCAGCAGCAACGGACTAGCGGGAGCTGGCACCGGGGAGCTGTTTTTT,TRBV7-2,NA,TRBJ2-2,TRBD2
CASSVGGSDEQYF,TGTGCCAGCAGCGTAGGAGGGTCCGACGAGCAGTACTTC,TRBV9,NA,TRBJ2-7,NA
CASSRPQTGGNTIYF,TGTGCCAGTAGTCGACCTCAGACAGGAGGTAACACCATATATTTT,TRBV19,NA,TRBJ1-3,NA
CASSLGSSGSTQYF,TGTGCCAGCAGCTTGGGTAGTAGCGGGAGTACGCAGTATTTT,TRBV5-5,NA,TRBJ2-3,TRBD2
CASSRGETGTGVHEQYF,TGTGCCAGTAGTAGGGGGGAAACCGGGACAGGAGTTCACGAGCAGTACTTC,TRBV19,NA,TRBJ2-7,TRBD1
CASIAHFSGNTIYF,TGTGCCAGCATAGCCCACTTCTCTGGAAACACCATATATTTT,TRBV21-1,NA,TRBJ1-3,NA
CASSLNRGLSQPQHF,TGTGCCAGCAGTTTAAACAGGGGGCTTAGTCAGCCCCAGCATTTT,TRBV28,NA,TRBJ1-5,TRBD1
CASISPGQGRRGYTF,TGTGCCAGTATTAGTCCCGGACAGGGGAGGCGCGGCTACACCTTC,TRBV19,NA,TRBJ1-2,TRBD1
CSVEDAGGETQYF,TGCAGCGTTGAAGATGCGGGAGGGGAGACCCAGTACTTC,TRBV29-1,few,TRBJ2-5,TRBD2
CASSPSRWGSSYEQYF,TGTGCCAGCAGCCCCAGCCGCTGGGGCAGCTCCTACGAGCAGTACTTC,TRBV7-6,NA,TRBJ2-7,NA
CASSPETGSYNEQFF,TGTGCCAGCAGCCCTGAGACTGGCTCCTACAATGAGCAGTTCTTC,TRBV7-9,NA,TRBJ2-1,NA
CASSWGGVSYEQYF,TGTGCCAGCAGCTGGGGGGGTGTCTCCTACGAGCAGTACTTC,TRBV11-2,NA,TRBJ2-7,TRBD2
CASSYSQQALNTEAFF,TGTGCCAGCAGTTACTCACAACAGGCGTTGAACACTGAAGCTTTCTTT,TRBV6-5,once,TRBJ1-1,NA
CASSIDWRNYGYTF,TGTGCCAGTAGTATAGATTGGCGGAACTATGGCTACACCTTC,TRBV19,NA,TRBJ1-2,NA
CASSVHREDRREETQYF,TGTGCCAGCAGCGTACACCGGGAAGACCGGCGGGAAGAGACCCAGTACTTC,TRBV7-2,NA,TRBJ2-5,NA
CASSFPSVRQETQYF,TGTGCCAGCAGTTTTCCTAGTGTCAGACAAGAGACCCAGTACTTC,TRBV28,NA,TRBJ2-5,NA
CASSLKGGDEKLFF,TGTGCCAGCAGCTTAAAGGGGGGGGATGAAAAACTGTTTTTT,TRBV5-4,NA,TRBJ1-4,NA
CSVGYSETQYF,TGCAGCGTCGGATACAGTGAGACCCAGTACTTC,TRBV29-1,NA,TRBJ2-5,NA
CASSNEGANNQPQHF,TGTGCCAGTAGTAACGAGGGGGCGAACAATCAGCCCCAGCATTTT,TRBV19,few,TRBJ1-5,TRBD1
CASTFGRGGRSANEKLFF,TGTGCCAGCACCTTCGGTAGGGGGGGGCGTTCGGCTAATGAAAAACTGTTTTTT,TRBV2,NA,TRBJ1-4,NA
CASSEAWTPYSNQPQHF,TGTGCCAGCAGTGAAGCGTGGACACCTTATAGCAATCAGCCCCAGCATTTT,TRBV2,NA,TRBJ1-5,NA
CASSLASAGATDTQYF,TGCGCCAGCAGCTTGGCCTCCGCGGGGGCCACAGATACGCAGTATTTT,TRBV5-1,NA,TRBJ2-3,NA
CASSLRLAGPYEQYF,TGTGCCAGCAGTCTCCGACTAGCGGGTCCCTACGAGCAGTACTTC,TRBV27,NA,TRBJ2-7,TRBD2
CASSVVELAGDFTDTQYF,TGTGCCAGCAGCGTAGTGGAACTAGCGGGAGACTTCACAGATACGCAGTATTTT,TRBV9,few,TRBJ2-3,TRBD2
CASSRGSGNTEAFF,TGTGCCAGCTCAAGAGGGTCTGGGAACACTGAAGCTTTCTTT,TRBV18,NA,TRBJ1-1,NA
CASSEAYSAEQFF,TGTGCCAGCAGTGAAGCGTATAGCGCGGAGCAGTTCTTC,TRBV2,NA,TRBJ2-1,NA
CASSYSTGTGYGYTF,TGTGCCAGCAGTTACTCGACAGGGACAGGCTATGGCTACACCTTC,TRBV6-8,NA,TRBJ1-2,TRBD1
CASSYSSGRAYEQYF,TGTGCCAGCAGTTACTCGTCGGGAAGGGCCTACGAGCAGTACTTC,TRBV6-6,NA,TRBJ2-7,NA
CASTLRGRDTGELFF,TGTGCCAGCACCCTGCGGGGGCGCGACACCGGGGAGCTGTTTTTT,TRBV6-5,NA,TRBJ2-2,NA
CASSSWGLAGGVDTQYF,TGCGCCAGCAGCTCTTGGGGACTAGCGGGAGGCGTAGATACGCAGTATTTT,TRBV5-1,few,TRBJ2-3,TRBD2
CASSLSSAGYQPQHF,TGTGCCAGCAGTTTATCCTCCGCAGGGTATCAGCCCCAGCATTTT,TRBV28,NA,TRBJ1-5,NA
CASSMTGEDTEAFF,TGTGCCAGTAGTATGACAGGGGAGGACACTGAAGCTTTCTTT,TRBV19,NA,TRBJ1-1,TRBD1
CASSFNAEAHDQETQYF,TGTGCCAGCAGCTTTAACGCCGAAGCGCATGATCAAGAGACCCAGTACTTC,TRBV7-8,NA,TRBJ2-5,NA
CASSLTSGTGGVVNF,TGTGCCAGCAGCTTAACGTCTGGGACAGGGGGCGTTGTAAACTTC,TRBV7-3,NA,TRBJ2-7,TRBD1
CASSLRTGAPNTEAFF,TGTGCCAGCAGCTTACGAACAGGGGCCCCGAACACTGAAGCTTTCTTT,TRBV13,NA,TRBJ1-1,TRBD1
CASSVGLSGTDTQYF,TGTGCCAGCAGCGTAGGACTCTCCGGGACAGATACGCAGTATTTT,TRBV9,NA,TRBJ2-3,NA
CATTPGGPTDTQYF,TGTGCCACCACTCCAGGGGGCCCCACAGATACGCAGTATTTT,TRBV28,NA,TRBJ2-3,TRBD1